These 11 T cell receptor beta chains were all obtained from the same sample, sequenced in a study of Ad26.COV2.S vaccination and SARS-CoV-2 variants. The data were produced by immunoSEQ multiplex PCR, yet TCRdb's version contains in-frame clones alone and is incomplete. The table records some 320,000 clones, 85% of them present only once. The treatment: about 20 received Ad26.COV2.S at low or high dose, single or two shots; roughly five received placebo; per-sample allocation not given. Sampling was done on day 63 after the first vaccine or placebo injection. The source was peripheral blood, collected in a trial of Ad26.COV2.S vaccine versus placebo. These receptors were taken from a person between 18 and 59 years old who received the Ad26.COV2.S COVID-19 vaccine or a placebo.

The chain uses TRBV4-1 and TRBJ1-1, with TRBD1 matching 8 bases. The CDR3 spans 15 residues. V trimming: 3 bases; J trimming: 1 base; junction bases outside the gene matches: 4. Germline V gene sequence: CDR1 MGHRA, CDR2 YSYEKL. The CDR3 spells CASSHKGQGNTEAFF. In DNA form, the CDR3 reads TGCGCCAGCAGCCACAAAGGACAGGGGAACACTGAAGCTTTCTTT.

The gene calls are TRBV7-9 and TRBJ1-5, with 9 bases matching TRBD1. CDR1 is SEHNR and CDR2 is FQNEAQ in the germline V gene (reference sequence). The ends lost 5 bases at V and 0 bases at J; junction bases unmatched: 8. The CDR3 is 17 residues long. The CDR3 protein is CASSPGTGYLSNQPQHF. The CDR3 nucleotides read TGTGCCAGCAGCCCTGGGACAGGGTACCTTAGCAATCAGCCCCAGCATTTT.

This clone was detected once. The V and J genes are TRBV19 and TRBJ1-1; no firm D call. The V gene's germline CDR1 is LNHDA and CDR2 SQIVND (reference sequence). CDR3 length: 13 residues. V was clipped by 2 bases and J by 2 bases, with 6 bases between them. CDR3 nucleotide sequence: TGTGCCAGTAGTATAAAGGAAAACACTGAAGCTTTCTTT. The encoded protein is CASSIKENTEAFF.

The rearrangement links TRBV19 to TRBJ2-3; D is perhaps TRBD1 (6 bases). Germline CDR1 is LNHDA and CDR2 is SQIVND (reference sequence). This CDR3 region has 16 residues. The germline V and J ends were trimmed by 6 bases and 3 bases, with 19 bases remaining between them. The CDR3 region is CASRGFQGYRTDTQYF. In nucleotides, the CDR3 is TGTGCCAGTAGAGGTTTTCAGGGGTATCGGACAGATACGCAGTATTTT.

The chain carries TRBV10-3 and TRBJ2-7; D is perhaps TRBD1 or TRBD2 (5 bases each). V gave up 10 bases and J gave up 2 bases, with 18 bases separating them. This CDR3 has 14 residues. Germline V gene sequence: CDR1 ENHRY, CDR2 SYGVKD. The CDR3 coding sequence is TGTGCCACCCGCGGGCAGGGCCAGACCTACGAGCAGTACTTC. Translation: CATRGQGQTYEQYF.

Only a few counts were recorded for this clone. The J gene is TRBJ2-7, the V gene TRBV6-4; D is ambiguous. This CDR3 spans 13 amino acids. The germline V gene encodes CDR1 MRHNA and CDR2 SNTAGT. Trimming removed 3 bases from V and 2 bases from J, with 8 bases in between. The CDR3: CASSEGPTYEQYF. The CDR3 DNA reads TGTGCCAGCAGTGAAGGGCCGACCTACGAGCAGTACTTC.

The rearrangement links TRBV27 to TRBJ2-3, with TRBD2 matching 8 bases. The CDR3 runs 16 residues. The germline CDR1 and CDR2 sequences are MNHEY and SMNVEV (reference sequence). The V and J ends lost 6 bases and 8 bases, in that order; junction bases with no gene match: 16. CDR3 amino acids: CASRRNSGDQTLTQYF. CDR3 bases: TGTGCCAGCAGACGTAATAGCGGGGACCAGACCCTTACGCAGTATTTT.

This clone was found once. The chain uses TRBV7-6 and TRBJ2-7; D perhaps matches TRBD1 (6 bases). The germline V gene encodes CDR1 SGHVS and CDR2 FNYEAQ. The CDR3 extends over 14 amino acids. V lost 5 bases and J lost 0, with 11 bases in between. The CDR3 nucleotides are TGTGCCAGCAGCCCCAGGGGCGTCTCCTACGAGCAGTACTTC. As protein: CASSPRGVSYEQYF.

This chain uses TRBV30 with TRBJ1-6, with D tentatively TRBD1 (5 bases). Per germline, CDR1 GTSNPN and CDR2 SVGIG (reference sequence). V lost 7 bases to trimming and J lost 8 bases, with 15 bases between them. This CDR3 region has 13 residues. The CDR3 bases are TGTGCCTCAAGCAGGGAGTCGGATTCACCCCTCCACTTT. This sequence encodes CASSRESDSPLHF.

A single count supports this clone. The V and J genes are TRBV6-5 and TRBJ1-6, with 8 bases fitting TRBD1. The junction had 5 bases not matched to a gene; V was cut back by 5 bases and J by 8 bases. The CDR3 totals 14 residues. The germline CDR1 and CDR2 sequences are MNHEY and SVGAGI. The CDR3 reads CASSTDREHSPLHF. In DNA form, the CDR3 reads TGTGCCAGCAGTACGGACAGGGAGCATTCACCCCTCCACTTT.

V usage is TRBV3-1 (or the pseudogene TRBV3-2) and J usage is TRBJ2-3, with 14 bases lining up with TRBD2. With 1 base clipped from V and 4 bases from J, the junction kept 1 base outside the gene matches. Per the germline V gene, CDR1 is LGHDT and CDR2 is YNNKEL (reference sequence). The CDR3 sequence is 16 residues long. The CDR3 DNA is TGTGCCAGCAGCCAAGGGACTAGCGGGGGGCCAGATACGCAGTATTTT. It translates to CASSQGTSGGPDTQYF.